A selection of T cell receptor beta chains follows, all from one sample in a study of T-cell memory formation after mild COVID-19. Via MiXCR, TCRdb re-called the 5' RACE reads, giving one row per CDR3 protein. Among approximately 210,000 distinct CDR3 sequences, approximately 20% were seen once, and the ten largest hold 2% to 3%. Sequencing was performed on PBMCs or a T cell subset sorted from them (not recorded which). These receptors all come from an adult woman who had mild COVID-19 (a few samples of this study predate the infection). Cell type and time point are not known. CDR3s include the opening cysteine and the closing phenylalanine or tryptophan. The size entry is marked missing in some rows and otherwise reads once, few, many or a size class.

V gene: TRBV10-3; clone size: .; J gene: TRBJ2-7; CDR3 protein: CAITPGSGRSYEQYF
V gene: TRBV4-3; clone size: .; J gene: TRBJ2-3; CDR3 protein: CASSQDPLAGSTDTQYF
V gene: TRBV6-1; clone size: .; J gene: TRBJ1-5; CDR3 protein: CASSGQDNSNQPQHF
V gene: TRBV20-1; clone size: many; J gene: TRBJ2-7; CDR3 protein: CSARDNQQVWYEQYF
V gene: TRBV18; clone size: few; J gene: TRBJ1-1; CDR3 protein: CASSPEQNTEAFF
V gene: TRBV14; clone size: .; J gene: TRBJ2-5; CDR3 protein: CASSPLGTGLQETQYF
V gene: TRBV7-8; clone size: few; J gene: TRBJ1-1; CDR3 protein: CASRSSTGFKTEAFF
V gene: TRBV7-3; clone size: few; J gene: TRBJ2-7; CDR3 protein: CASSLAHDYEQYF
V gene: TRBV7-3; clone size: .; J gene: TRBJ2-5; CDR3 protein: CASSLGGRAGETQYF
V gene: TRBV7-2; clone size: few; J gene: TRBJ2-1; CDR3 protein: CASSLEWRAEQFF
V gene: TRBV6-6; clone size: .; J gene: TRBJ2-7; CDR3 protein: CASNLSGGRYEQYF
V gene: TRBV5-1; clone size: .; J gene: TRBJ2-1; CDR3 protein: CASSLGDSTYNEQFF
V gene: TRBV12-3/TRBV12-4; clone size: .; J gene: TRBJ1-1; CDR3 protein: CASSLWTAHMNTEAFF
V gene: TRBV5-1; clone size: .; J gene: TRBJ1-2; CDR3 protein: CASSLDRGTDYGYTF
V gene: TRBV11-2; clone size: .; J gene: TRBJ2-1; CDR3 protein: CAVAWGWTSGGNEQFF
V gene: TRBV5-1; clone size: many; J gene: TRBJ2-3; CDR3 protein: CASSLGLAGASTDTQYF
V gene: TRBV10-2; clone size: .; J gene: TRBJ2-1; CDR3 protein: CASRLGSLGSEQFF
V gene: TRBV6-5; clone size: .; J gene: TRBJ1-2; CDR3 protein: CASSLRAGGEGYGYTF
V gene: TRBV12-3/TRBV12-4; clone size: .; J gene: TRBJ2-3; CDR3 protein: CASNLDRSTDTQYF
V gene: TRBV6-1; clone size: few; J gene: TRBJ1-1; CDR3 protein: CASSGAVRSTEAFF
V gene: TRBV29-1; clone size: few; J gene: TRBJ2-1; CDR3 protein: CSVDRGVPLDNEQFF
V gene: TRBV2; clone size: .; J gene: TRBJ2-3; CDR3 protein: CASQRAGTDTQYF
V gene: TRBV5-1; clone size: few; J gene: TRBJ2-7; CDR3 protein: CASSLGGHRSSYEQYF
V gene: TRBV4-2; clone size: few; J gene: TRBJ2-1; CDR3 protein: CASSQGGGASRTAEQFF
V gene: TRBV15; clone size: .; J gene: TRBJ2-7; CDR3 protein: CATSRERTLYEQYF
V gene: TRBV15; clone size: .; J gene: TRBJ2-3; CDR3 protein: CATSTPFGYTQYF
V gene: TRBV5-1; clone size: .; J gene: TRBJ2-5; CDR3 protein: CASSYGTGVETQYF
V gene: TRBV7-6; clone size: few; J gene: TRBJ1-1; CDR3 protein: CASSHGTNTEAFF
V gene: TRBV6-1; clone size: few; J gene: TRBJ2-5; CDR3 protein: CASSSTGRQETQYF
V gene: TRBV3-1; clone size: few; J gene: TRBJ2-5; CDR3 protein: CASSQILQTQYF
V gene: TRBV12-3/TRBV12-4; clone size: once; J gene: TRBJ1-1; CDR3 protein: CASSAPPVGNTEAFF
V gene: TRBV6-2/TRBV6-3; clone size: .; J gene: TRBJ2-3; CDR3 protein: CASSSLAAQEDTQYF
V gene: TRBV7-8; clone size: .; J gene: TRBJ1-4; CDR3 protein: CASSLGTGADTEKLFF
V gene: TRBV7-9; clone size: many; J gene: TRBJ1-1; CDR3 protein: CASRDADRTAFF
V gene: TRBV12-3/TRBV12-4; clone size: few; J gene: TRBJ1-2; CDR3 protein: CASSLGHQRTGYTF
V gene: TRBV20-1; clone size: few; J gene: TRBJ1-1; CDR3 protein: CSARSIRNTEAFF
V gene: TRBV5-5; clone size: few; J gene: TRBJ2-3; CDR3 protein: CASILGNTDTQYF
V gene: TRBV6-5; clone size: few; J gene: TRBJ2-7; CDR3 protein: CASSLSLTYEQYF
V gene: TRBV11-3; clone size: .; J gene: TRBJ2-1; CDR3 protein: CASSRTTSSYNEQFF
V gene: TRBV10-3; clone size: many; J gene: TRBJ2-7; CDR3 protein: CAISEGRDYEQYF